Shown below are 22 T cell receptor beta chains from a single sample sequenced in a study of blood T cell repertoires in COVID-19. Some clones are missing from TCRdb's copy, which holds only in-frame ones; the method was immunoSEQ multiplex PCR. Seen here are 250,000 or so clones, around 90% observed once, and the top ten hold under 0.95%. The sample taken for sequencing was peripheral blood. These TCRs come from a woman aged 25 to 45 with acute or convalescent COVID-19.

This sequence joins TRBV7-6 and TRBJ2-3, with D possibly being TRBD2 (6 bases). Trimming took 2 bases from V and 2 from J, leaving 11 bases between them. The CDR3 sequence is 15 residues long. Germline V gene sequence: CDR1 SGHVS, CDR2 FNYEAQ. The CDR3 nucleotides are TGTGCCAGCAGCTTATCGGTAGCGGTCACAGATACGCAGTATTTT. The encoded protein is CASSLSVAVTDTQYF.

CDR3 sequence: CAWSAVPGGRSGNTIYF. CDR3 in DNA: TGTGCCTGGAGTGCCGTTCCAGGGGGCCGGTCTGGAAACACCATATATTTT. The gene calls are TRBV30 and TRBJ1-3, with TRBD1 matching 8 bases. This CDR3 has 17 residues. V trimming: 1 base; J trimming: 1 base; junction bases outside the gene matches: 9. The germline V gene encodes CDR1 GTSNPN and CDR2 SVGIG (reference sequence).

The rearrangement uses TRBV5-4 and TRBJ2-3, with 8 bases lining up with TRBD1. The CDR3 runs 17 residues. Trimming at V came to 1 base and at J to 4 bases, leaving 11 bases not matched to a gene. Germline V lookup: CDR1 SGHNT, CDR2 YYREEE (reference sequence). The CDR3 nucleotides are TGTGCCAGCAGCTTGCCTCCGAGACAGGGGCTGGCAGATACGCAGTATTTT. Its protein is CASSLPPRQGLADTQYF.

This clone has only one observation. The CDR3 loop reads CASSLYGTGYEQFF. In DNA form, the CDR3 reads TGTGCCAGCAGTTTATACGGGACAGGGTATGAGCAGTTCTTC. This rearrangement joins TRBV27 to TRBJ2-1; TRBD1 aligns across 9 bases. The V gene end was trimmed by 1 base and the J gene end by 8 bases; junction bases not matched to a gene: 3. Germline CDR1 reads MNHEY; CDR2 reads SMNVEV (reference sequence). This CDR3 is 14 amino acids long.

This clone has a handful of counts. This sequence joins TRBV12-5 and TRBJ1-1; no definite D call. V lost 8 bases to trimming and J lost 0 bases, with 10 bases between them. The CDR3 sequence is 13 residues long. CDR1 is LGHNT, CDR2 FRNRAP, per germline. The CDR3 DNA reads TGTGCTAGTAAAACACACATGAACACTGAAGCTTTCTTT. Residues: CASKTHMNTEAFF.

CDR3 protein: CSVEGDRGGYEQFF. CDR3 DNA: TGCAGCGTTGAAGGGGACAGGGGTGGATATGAGCAGTTCTTC. The chain carries TRBV29-1 and TRBJ2-1; 10 bases are shared with TRBD1. From germline, CDR1 is SQVTM and CDR2 ANQGSEA. CDR3 length: 14 amino acids. The J segment lost 8 bases and the V segment lost 1 base, leaving 5 bases of the junction unmatched.

V is TRBV5-6 and J is TRBJ2-4, with D perhaps TRBD2 (5 bases). CDR1 and CDR2 from the germline V gene are SGHDT and YYEEEE. Trimming stripped 0 bases from V and 1 base from J, with 5 bases between. The CDR3 spans 14 residues. In DNA form, the CDR3 reads TGTGCCAGCAGCTTGGGGGAGGCCAAAAACATTCAGTACTTC. Its translation: CASSLGEAKNIQYF.

The rearrangement joins TRBV18 to TRBJ1-5; D remains unclear. In germline, CDR1 is KGHSH, CDR2 LQKENI. This CDR3 contains 15 residues. V gave up 2 bases and J gave up 3 bases, with 11 bases separating them. The CDR3 spells CASSPGRDFNQPQHF. In nucleotides, the CDR3 is TGTGCCAGCTCACCAGGGCGCGATTTCAATCAGCCCCAGCATTTT.

The gene calls are TRBV5-1 and TRBJ2-5, with 14 bases lining up with TRBD2. Germline CDR1 is SGHRS and CDR2 is YFSETQ. The V segment lost 3 bases and the J segment 0 bases; nucleotides outside the gene matches: 1. This CDR3 is 16 amino acids long. CDR3 sequence reads: CASSWTSGRYQETQYF. CDR3 nucleotide sequence: TGCGCCAGCAGCTGGACTAGCGGGAGGTACCAAGAGACCCAGTACTTC. Supplemented by reference TRBV5-1 and TRBJ2-5, the full variable domain reads KAGVTQTPRYLIKTRGQQVTLSCSPISGHRSVSWYQQTPGQGLQFLFEYFSETQRNKGNFPGRFSGRQFSNSRSEMNVSTLELGDSALYLCASSWTSGRYQETQYFGPGTRLLVL.

The chain is built from TRBV12-3 or TRBV12-4 and TRBJ1-2; 7 bases align to TRBD1. Trimming cost V 7 bases and J 4 bases; bases outside gene matches: 3. CDR3 size: 12 residues. The CDR3 loop reads CASKGGGYGYTF. CDR3 in DNA: TGTGCCAGCAAAGGGGGCGGCTATGGCTACACCTTC.

V is TRBV6-6 and J is TRBJ2-5; possibly TRBD1 for D (6 bases). The germline V gene has CDR1 MNHNY and CDR2 SVGAGI (reference sequence). V was shortened by 7 bases and J by 4 bases, with 13 bases between the two germline ends. This CDR3 comprises 13 residues. The CDR3 loop reads CASKIQGPETQYF. The DNA of the CDR3 is TGTGCCAGCAAGATACAGGGACCAGAGACCCAGTACTTC.

J is TRBJ2-7 and V is TRBV2; 11 nucleotides align to TRBD1. Germline V gene sequence: CDR1 SNHLY, CDR2 FYNNEI. Trimming took 6 bases from V and 5 from J; bases not matched to a gene: 15. The CDR3 is 17 residues long. The CDR3 spells CASRDEPFRTGGHEQYF. The CDR3 DNA reads as TGTGCCAGCAGGGACGAACCCTTTAGGACAGGGGGCCACGAGCAGTACTTC.

This clone came up once. This chain joins TRBV10-3 and TRBJ1-1; a weak D match, TRBD1 (5 bases). The CDR3 is 15 residues long. Trimming shortened V by 5 bases and J by 0 bases, and 13 bases separated the two germline ends. Germline lookup yields CDR1 ENHRY and CDR2 SYGVKD. The CDR3 DNA sequence: TGTGCCATCAGTCCCGAGGCAGGGATGAACACTGAAGCTTTCTTT. Protein: CAISPEAGMNTEAFF.

The chain joins TRBV5-1 to TRBJ2-1, with D perhaps TRBD2 (5 bases). V lost 0 bases to trimming and J lost 0 bases, with 10 bases between them. Looked up from germline, CDR1 is SGHRS and CDR2 is YFSETQ. The CDR3 totals 16 residues. This CDR3 is CASSLAGVSSYNEQFF. DNA for the CDR3: TGCGCCAGCAGCTTGGCCGGGGTAAGCTCCTACAATGAGCAGTTCTTC.

This CDR3 is CASRPTGDHEQYF. CDR3 bases: TGTGCCAGCAGGCCTACAGGGGACCACGAGCAGTACTTC. The rearrangement joins TRBV11-3 to TRBJ2-7, with 7 nucleotides matching TRBD1. CDR3 length equals 13 residues. CDR1 SGHNT and CDR2 YENEEA come from the germline V gene. Trimming cost V 6 bases and J 5 bases; bases outside gene matches: 7.

V is TRBV20-1 and J is TRBJ2-7; tentative D call: TRBD2 (6 bases). V gave up 3 bases and J gave up 1 base, with 16 bases separating them. There are 15 residues in the CDR3. CDR1 and CDR2 (germline): DFQATT, SNEGSKA (reference sequence). In nucleotides, the CDR3 is TGCAGTGCTAGTTATCGTAGCGGAGGTTCCTACGAGCAGTACTTC. Protein: CSASYRSGGSYEQYF.

The V gene is TRBV10-3, the J gene TRBJ1-5; 11 nucleotides agree with TRBD1. Looked up from germline, CDR1 is ENHRY and CDR2 is SYGVKD. With 4 bases clipped from V and 6 bases from J, the junction kept 5 bases outside the gene matches. CDR3 length equals 15 residues. CDR3 bases: TGTGCCATCAGTGGGGGACAGGGGGAAGGTCAGCCCCAGCATTTT. Encoded protein: CAISGGQGEGQPQHF.

The V gene is TRBV25-1, the J gene TRBJ1-3, with D possibly being TRBD1 (6 bases). V shed 1 base and J shed 0 bases, with 13 bases lying between them. Germline V gene sequence: CDR1 MGHDK, CDR2 SYGVNS. The CDR3 runs to 17 residues. The CDR3 DNA reads TGTGCCAGCAGTGAATCCGGCGGGGGCACCTCTGGAAACACCATATATTTT. It is translated as CASSESGGGTSGNTIYF.

The rearrangement links TRBV7-2 to TRBJ2-1; D ambiguous. The CDR3 is made up of 15 amino acids. V lost 2 bases, J lost 2 bases, and 10 bases lay in between. Per germline, CDR1 SGHTA and CDR2 FQGNSA. The CDR3: CASSLFQRPYNEQFF. The CDR3 DNA reads TGTGCCAGCAGCTTATTCCAGCGCCCCTACAATGAGCAGTTCTTC.

The chain combines TRBV19 with TRBJ1-1; D is unclear. V was clipped by 7 bases and J by 5 bases, with 11 bases between them. This CDR3 has 12 amino acids. From germline, CDR1 is LNHDA and CDR2 SQIVND (reference sequence). As DNA, the CDR3 is TGTGCCAGTAATGAGGGTTCGACTGAAGCTTTCTTT. Its protein is CASNEGSTEAFF.

The chain couples TRBV30 to TRBJ2-7; D call uncertain. V was trimmed by 2 bases and J by 7 bases, leaving 9 bases between them. The CDR3 is 11 residues long. Per the germline V gene, CDR1 is GTSNPN and CDR2 is SVGIG (reference sequence). The DNA of the CDR3 is TGTGCCTGGAGTAACGTGAGGGAGCAGTACTTC. Amino acids: CAWSNVREQYF.

To note about this clone: A read error may produce the germline difference seen at one junction end. This chain links TRBV12-3 or TRBV12-4 with TRBJ2-7; TRBD2 matches at 12 bases. This CDR3 has 13 residues. The CDR3 spells CASSLAGGDEQYF. In DNA, the CDR3 is TGTGCCAGCAGTCTAGCGGGAGGGGACGAGCAGTACTTC.